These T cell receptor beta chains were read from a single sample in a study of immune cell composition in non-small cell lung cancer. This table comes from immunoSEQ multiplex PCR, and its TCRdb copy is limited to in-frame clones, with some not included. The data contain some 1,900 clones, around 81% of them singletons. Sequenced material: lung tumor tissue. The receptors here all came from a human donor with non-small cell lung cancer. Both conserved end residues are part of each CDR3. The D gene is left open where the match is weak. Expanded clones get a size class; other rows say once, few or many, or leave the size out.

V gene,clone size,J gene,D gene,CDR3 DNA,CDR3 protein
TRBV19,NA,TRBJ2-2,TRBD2,TGTGCCAGCAGAAGCGGGGCTGCGAACACCGGGGAGCTGTTTTTT,CASRSGAANTGELFF
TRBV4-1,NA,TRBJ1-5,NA,TGCGCCAGCAGCGTGGGGCTGGATAGCAATCAGCCCCAGCATTTT,CASSVGLDSNQPQHF
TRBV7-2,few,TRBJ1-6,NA,TGTGCCAGCAGCTTAGCGTCAGGGGCCGGCCAATTTCCCCTCCACTTT,CASSLASGAGQFPLHF
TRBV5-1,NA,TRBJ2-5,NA,TGCGCCAGCAGCCTGAAGACCGGGTTTCAGCAGGAGACCCAGTACTTC,CASSLKTGFQQETQYF
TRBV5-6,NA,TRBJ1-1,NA,TGTGCCAGCAGCCCCTTTTTGGGGAGAGGCGCTTTCTTT,CASSPFLGRGAFF
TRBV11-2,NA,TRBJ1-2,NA,TGTGCCAGCAGTCGTAACGACAGAGGTGGCTACACCTTC,CASSRNDRGGYTF
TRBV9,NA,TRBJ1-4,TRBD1,TGTGCCAGCAGCCACGGACAGGGGAGCGGGGAAAAACTGTTTTTT,CASSHGQGSGEKLFF
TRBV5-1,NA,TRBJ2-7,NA,TGCGCCAGCAGCTTTGGAAACAGCTACGAGCAGTACTTC,CASSFGNSYEQYF
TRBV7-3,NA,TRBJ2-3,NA,TGTGCCAGCAGCTCCGGCTGGGGGGCAGATACGCAGTATTTT,CASSSGWGADTQYF
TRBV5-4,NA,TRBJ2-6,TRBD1,TGTGCCAGCAGCTTGGCCGACAGGGGGACTTTTGGGGCCAACGTCCTGACTTTC,CASSLADRGTFGANVLTF
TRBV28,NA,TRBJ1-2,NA,TGTGCCAGCAGTCTGACAGGTGATGGGAGCCTTTTGGGCTACACCTTC,CASSLTGDGSLLGYTF
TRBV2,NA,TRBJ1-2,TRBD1,TGTGCCAGCAGTGAAAGAGGACAGGGTGTATGCACCTTC,CASSERGQGVCTF
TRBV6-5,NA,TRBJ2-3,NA,TGTGCCAGCAGTTTAGTTGTAACAGATACGCAGTATTTT,CASSLVVTDTQYF
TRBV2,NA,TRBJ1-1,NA,TGTGCCAGCAATCTACGAGCGGGGCTGGGGACTGAAGCTTTCTTT,CASNLRAGLGTEAFF
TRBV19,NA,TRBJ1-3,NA,TGTGCCAGTAGTTTGGGTCCGGGATCAACTGGAAACACCATATATTTT,CASSLGPGSTGNTIYF
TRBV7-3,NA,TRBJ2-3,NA,TGTGCCAGCAGCCTTGGACTGTGGCCAGATACGCAGTATTTT,CASSLGLWPDTQYF
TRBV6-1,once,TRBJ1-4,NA,TGTGCCAGCAGTGAAAGGGCAGGGCGATATGAAAAACTGTTTTTT,CASSERAGRYEKLFF
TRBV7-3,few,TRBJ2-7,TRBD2,TGTGCCAGCAGCCTTAACCCGGGACTAGCTTACGAGCAGTACTTC,CASSLNPGLAYEQYF
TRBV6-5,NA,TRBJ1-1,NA,TGTGCCAGCAGTGGGGAGAGAGTTAACACTGAAGCTTTCTTT,CASSGERVNTEAFF
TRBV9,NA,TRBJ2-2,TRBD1,TGTGCCAGCAGCGAACAGGGGGCGACGACCACCGGGGAGCTGTTTTTT,CASSEQGATTTGELFF
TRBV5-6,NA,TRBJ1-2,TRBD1,TGTGCCAGCAGCCCCTACCGGGACAGGTCCCAAATTGGCTACACCTTC,CASSPYRDRSQIGYTF
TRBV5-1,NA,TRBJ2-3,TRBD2,TGCGCCAGCAGCTTGTCTCTCTACGGGACTAGCGGGAGCACAGATACGCAGTATTTT,CASSLSLYGTSGSTDTQYF
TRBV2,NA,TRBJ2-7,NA,TGTGCCAGCATTAAGTGGGGGCAACCCTACGAGCAGTACTTC,CASIKWGQPYEQYF
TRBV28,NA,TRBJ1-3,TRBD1,TGTGCCAGCAGCGCTCCTGGACAGGGCCGAAACACCATATATTTT,CASSAPGQGRNTIYF
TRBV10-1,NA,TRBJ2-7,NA,TGCGCCAGCAGTTCCACTATGGGCTACGAGCAGTACTTC,CASSSTMGYEQYF
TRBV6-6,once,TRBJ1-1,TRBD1,TGTGCCAGCAGTTTCCCCGGACAGGGAGGCACTGAAGCTTTCTTT,CASSFPGQGGTEAFF
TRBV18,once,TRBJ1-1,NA,TGTGCCAGCTCACCAGACGGCGGCCATAAAGCTTTCTTT,CASSPDGGHKAFF
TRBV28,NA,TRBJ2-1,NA,TGTGCCAGCAGCCGGGACATAGAGCAGTTCTTC,CASSRDIEQFF
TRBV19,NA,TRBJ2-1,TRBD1,TGTGCCACCGTGGACAGGGGGCGAGGAAATGAGCAGTTCTTC,CATVDRGRGNEQFF
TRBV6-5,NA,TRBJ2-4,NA,TGTGCCAGCGCCTCGTGGGGGGAGGCCAAAAACATTCAGTACTTC,CASASWGEAKNIQYF
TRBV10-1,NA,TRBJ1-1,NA,TGCGCCAGCAGTGAGTCTACAGGGATGAACACTGAAGCTTTCTTT,CASSESTGMNTEAFF
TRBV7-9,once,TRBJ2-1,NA,TGTGCCAGCAGCCGGGGGAGCGGAACCTACAATGAGCAGTTCTTC,CASSRGSGTYNEQFF
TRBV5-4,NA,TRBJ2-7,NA,TGTGCCAGCAGCTCTCAGTACGAGCAGTACTTC,CASSSQYEQYF
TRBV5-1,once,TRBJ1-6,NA,TGCGCCAGCAGCCGCTGGACGGGAGATAATTCACCCCTCCACTTT,CASSRWTGDNSPLHF
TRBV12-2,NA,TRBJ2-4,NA,TGTGCAAGTCGCACAACGACAGGGAATAAAGAATGGGCCAAAAACATTCAGTACTTC,CASRTTTGNKEWAKNIQYF
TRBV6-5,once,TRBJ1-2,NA,TGTGCCAGCAGACCCGGACAGTCTAACTATGGCTACACCTTC,CASRPGQSNYGYTF
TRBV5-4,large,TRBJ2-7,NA,TGTGCCAGCAGCTTGCGACAGGGAGGCTCCTACGAGCAGTACTTC,CASSLRQGGSYEQYF
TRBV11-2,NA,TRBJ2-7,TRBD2,TGTGCCAGCAGCTTAGTGGCGGGGGGGCCTCGGGACGAGCAGTACTTC,CASSLVAGGPRDEQYF
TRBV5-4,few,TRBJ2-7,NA,TGTGCCAGCAGCTACCGAGGAGGGGCTTCCTCCTACGAGCAGTACTTC,CASSYRGGASSYEQYF
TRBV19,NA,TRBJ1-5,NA,TGTGCCAGTAGTCGGATGGGCTACAATCAGCCCCAGCATTTT,CASSRMGYNQPQHF
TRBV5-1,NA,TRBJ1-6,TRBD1,TGCGCCAGCAGCTGGCGGGACAGTGAGAATTCACCCCTCCACTTT,CASSWRDSENSPLHF
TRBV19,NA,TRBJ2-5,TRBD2,TGTGCCAGTACCGCGGGACTAGCGGGGGGAGGCCAAGAGACCCAGTACTTC,CASTAGLAGGGQETQYF
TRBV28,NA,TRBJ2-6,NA,TGTGCCAGCAGTTTAGCCCTAGTGAGGGTCTCTGGGGCCAACGTCCTGACTTTC,CASSLALVRVSGANVLTF
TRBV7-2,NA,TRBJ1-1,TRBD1,TGTGCCAGCAGCTTAGGAATGGGACAGGGGTTGTCGAACACTGAAGCTTTCTTT,CASSLGMGQGLSNTEAFF
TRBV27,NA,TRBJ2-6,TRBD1,TGTGCCAGCGCCCGGACAGGGAATTCTGGGGCCAACGTCCTGACTTTC,CASARTGNSGANVLTF
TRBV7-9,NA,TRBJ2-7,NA,TGTGCCAGCAGCTTACTATCAAACGAGCAGTACTTC,CASSLLSNEQYF
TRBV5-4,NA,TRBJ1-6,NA,TGTGCCAGCAGCGTCCCCGGGACAACCCCTTCACCCCTCCACTTT,CASSVPGTTPSPLHF
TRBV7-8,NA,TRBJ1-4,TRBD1,TGTGCCAGCAGCCCCCGGGACAGTAATGAAAAACTGTTTTTT,CASSPRDSNEKLFF
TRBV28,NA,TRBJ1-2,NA,TGTGCCAGCAACTACCCCTCAGCTTCCCTCTATGGCTACACCTTC,CASNYPSASLYGYTF
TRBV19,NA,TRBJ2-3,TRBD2,TGTGCCACTATTCCACGGGGGGGCACAGATACGCAGTATTTT,CATIPRGGTDTQYF
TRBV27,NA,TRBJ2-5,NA,TGTGCCAGCAGAACAGGGGGAGGGCAAGAGACCCAGTACTTC,CASRTGGGQETQYF
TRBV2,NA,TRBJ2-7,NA,TGTGCCAGCAGTGAAGTTGCGGCGGTCAAAGGGCAGTACTTC,CASSEVAAVKGQYF
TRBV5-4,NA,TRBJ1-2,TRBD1,TGTGCCAGCAGCTTGCAGGGGGCACTATATGGCTACACCTTC,CASSLQGALYGYTF
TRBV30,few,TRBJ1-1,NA,TGTGCCTGGAGTCTCCCGAACACTGAAGCTTTCTTT,CAWSLPNTEAFF
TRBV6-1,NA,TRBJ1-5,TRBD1,TGTGCCAGCAGTGGACCGGGACAGCATCAGCCCCAGCATTTT,CASSGPGQHQPQHF
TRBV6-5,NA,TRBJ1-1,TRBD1,TGTGCCAGCAGTTCTTGGGGGAGACAGGGGGCTGAAGCTTTCTTT,CASSSWGRQGAEAFF
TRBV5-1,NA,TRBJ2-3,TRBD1,TGCGCCAGCGACTCCGGGACAGGGCGATCCACAGATACGCAGTATTTT,CASDSGTGRSTDTQYF